The 9 T cell receptor beta chains below all came from one sample that was sequenced in a study of T cell responses to AZD1222 COVID-19 vaccine. TCRdb's table, derived via immunoSEQ multiplex PCR, lists solely in-frame clones and lacks some. The sample holds roughly 79,000 clones; 70% to 85% are singletons and the top ten take approximately 21%. The sequenced sample was peripheral blood, obtained on day 0 of AZD1222 vaccination. These receptors were collected from an adult in good health.

V gene TRBV19 combines with J gene TRBJ1-5; 9 bases align to TRBD1. The V segment lost 4 bases and the J segment 7 bases; nucleotides outside the gene matches: 5. CDR3 length: 14 residues. The germline V gene encodes CDR1 LNHDA and CDR2 SQIVND (reference sequence). The DNA for the CDR3 is TGTGCCAGTAGTAATCCGGGACAGGGCCAGCCCCAGCATTTT. Translating gives CASSNPGQGQPQHF. Full variable domain (rest looked up from reference TRBV19 and TRBJ1-5): DGGITQSPKYLFRKEGQNVTLSCEQNLNHDAMYWYRQDPGQGLRLIYYSQIVNDFQKGDIAEGYSVSREKKESFPLTVTSAQKNPTAFYLCASSNPGQGQPQHFGDGTRLSIL.

This rearrangement joins TRBV7-9 to TRBJ2-3; TRBD2 is a possible D gene (6 bases). The length of the CDR3 is 15 residues. The germline V gene has CDR1 SEHNR and CDR2 FQNEAQ (reference sequence). With 3 bases removed from V and 1 base from J, the gap between germline ends came to 11 bases. The CDR3 protein is CASSFGREGTDTQYF. The DNA for the CDR3 is TGTGCCAGCAGCTTCGGCAGGGAGGGCACAGATACGCAGTATTTT.

The chain carries TRBV10-1 and TRBJ1-5, with D hard to call. The CDR3 contains 12 residues. Germline V gives CDR1 WNHNN, CDR2 SYGVQD (reference sequence). V shed 2 bases and J shed 5 bases, with 4 bases lying between them. This CDR3 is CASSEGHQPQHF. CDR3 sequence (DNA): TGCGCCAGCAGTGAGGGGCATCAGCCCCAGCATTTT.

V gene TRBV28 combines with J gene TRBJ1-2, with TRBD1 as a possible D gene (5 bases). This CDR3 comprises 14 residues. V shed 8 bases and J shed 2 bases, with 15 bases lying between them. Germline CDR1 reads MDHEN; CDR2 reads SYDVKM. The CDR3 is CASLGAPPNYGYTF. CDR3 coding DNA: TGTGCCAGCCTTGGGGCTCCACCAAACTATGGCTACACCTTC.

This clone was seen only once. V is TRBV28 and J is TRBJ2-4; TRBD2 might be the D (5 bases). This CDR3 region has 14 residues. Trimming stripped 3 bases from V and 1 base from J, with 7 bases between. CDR1 and CDR2 (germline): MDHEN, SYDVKM. The chain's CDR3 is CASSFSGAKNIQYF. The CDR3 nucleotides read TGTGCCAGCAGTTTCTCGGGGGCCAAAAACATTCAGTACTTC.

The chain combines TRBV27 with TRBJ1-5; maybe TRBD1 (5 bases). Per germline, CDR1 MNHEY and CDR2 SMNVEV (reference sequence). The CDR3 is made up of 15 amino acids. The V end lost 5 bases, the J end lost 1 base, and 12 bases lay between the germline ends. CDR3 DNA sequence: TGTGCCAGCAGTCCCTCGAAGGGGAGCAATCAGCCCCAGCATTTT. It translates to CASSPSKGSNQPQHF.

This sequence joins TRBV15 and TRBJ2-1, with D perhaps given as TRBD1 or TRBD2 (5 bases each). The length of the CDR3 is 14 residues. Germline assignment: CDR1 LNHNV and CDR2 YYDKDF (reference sequence). Trimming removed 3 bases at V and 0 bases at J, with 6 bases between. The CDR3 is CATSRRGSYNEQFF. CDR3 in DNA: TGTGCCACCAGCAGGAGGGGCTCCTACAATGAGCAGTTCTTC.

This chain joins TRBV7-2 and TRBJ2-7; TRBD2 aligns across 10 bases. There are 17 residues in the CDR3. Germline V gene sequence: CDR1 SGHTA, CDR2 FQGNSA. With V trimmed by 5 bases and J by 2 bases, 12 bases remained unmatched. Written as DNA, the CDR3 is TGTGCCAGCAGCCAACAGGGACTAGCGAGAGTCCCCTACGAGCAGTACTTC. Protein: CASSQQGLARVPYEQYF.

CDR3 nucleotide sequence: TGTGCCAGCAGCCGAGGGCCTAGCGGATCCTACGAGCAGTACTTC. Its translation: CASSRGPSGSYEQYF. The rearrangement links TRBV5-4 to TRBJ2-7; TRBD2 matches 7 bases. The CDR3 has 15 residues. Germline CDR1 and CDR2: SGHNT and YYREEE (reference sequence). J was trimmed by 1 base and V by 4 bases; bases with no gene match: 8.